Detailed here is one T cell receptor (beta chain). The antigen is not known. Sequenced by immunoSEQ multiplex PCR; TCRdb stores in-frame clones only, minus some. Of 150,000 to 200,000 clones listed, around 94% are singletons. Germline trimming cut 3 bases from V and 1 base from J; bases unmatched to any gene: 8. Germline CDR1 KGHSH, CDR2 LQKENI. The length of the CDR3 is 16 residues. This entry belongs to a study of T cell responses to AZD1222 COVID-19 vaccine. Points from the study as a whole: Most donors were white British, females outnumbered males, and clonal diversity was possibly underestimated.

The chain carries TRBV18 and TRBJ2-5; 7 bases align to TRBD1. The TCR comes from an adult who received the AZD1222 COVID-19 vaccine. This sample comprised peripheral blood, obtained 28 days after the second AZD1222 dose. The CDR3 sequence is CASSPTMPGGQETQYF. CDR3 in DNA: TGTGCCAGCTCACCTACTATGCCAGGGGGCCAAGAGACCCAGTACTTC.